These T cell receptor beta chains were read from a single sample in a study of lymphopenia after photon versus proton radiotherapy. Profiling relied on immunoSEQ multiplex PCR, and the TCRdb table lists in-frame clones only, not all of them. The data contain some 30,000 clones, around 90% of them seen just once; the ten biggest clones take up about 50%. The sequenced sample was peripheral blood, obtained from a patient treated with proton-based radiotherapy. The receptors derive from a woman between 55 and 75 years old with cholangiocarcinoma. Some clones in this sample may be carry-over from other donors' samples. Each CDR3 is given with its conserved first and last residue. The D gene is left open where the match is weak.

length: 16; J: TRBJ1-3; D: NA; V: TRBV30; CDR3: CAWSGFYSLSQNTIYF; DNA: TGTGCCTGGAGTGGGTTTTACAGTCTCTCACAAAACACCATATATTTT
length: 12; J: TRBJ1-6; D: NA; V: TRBV28; CDR3: CASSPPDSPLHF; DNA: TGTGCCAGCAGTCCCCCGGATTCACCCCTCCACTTT
length: 14; J: TRBJ2-5; D: NA; V: TRBV29-1; CDR3: CSVDLRANQETQYF; DNA: TGCAGCGTTGATCTCCGGGCTAATCAAGAGACCCAGTACTTC
length: 15; J: TRBJ2-4; D: NA; V: TRBV21-1; CDR3: CASSKRKVAKNIQYF; DNA: TGTGCCAGCAGCAAGCGCAAGGTAGCCAAAAACATTCAGTACTTC
length: 17; J: TRBJ2-2; D: TRBD1; V: TRBV5-1; CDR3: CASSWGFRDRSIGELFF; DNA: TGCGCCAGCAGCTGGGGTTTCCGGGACAGATCGATCGGGGAGCTGTTTTTT
length: 15; J: TRBJ2-1; D: NA; V: TRBV11-3; CDR3: CASSLDRSDYNEQFF; DNA: TGTGCCAGCAGCTTAGATCGATCAGATTACAATGAGCAGTTCTTC
length: 14; J: TRBJ2-7; D: TRBD2; V: TRBV30; CDR3: CAWRKIAGMGEQYF; DNA: TGTGCCTGGAGAAAGATAGCGGGGATGGGCGAGCAGTACTTC
length: 13; J: TRBJ2-1; D: NA; V: TRBV6-5; CDR3: CASAFDAYNEQFF; DNA: TGTGCCAGCGCCTTTGACGCCTACAATGAGCAGTTCTTC
length: 16; J: TRBJ2-3; D: TRBD2; V: TRBV5-6; CDR3: CASTTLAGGDTDTQYF; DNA: TGTGCCAGCACCACACTAGCGGGAGGCGATACAGATACGCAGTATTTT
length: 11; J: TRBJ2-1; D: NA; V: TRBV27; CDR3: CASSLGNEQFF; DNA: TGTGCCAGCAGTTTGGGCAATGAGCAGTTCTTC
length: 11; J: TRBJ2-5; D: NA; V: TRBV2; CDR3: CASSERETQYF; DNA: TGTGCCAGCAGTGAGAGAGAGACCCAGTACTTC
length: 13; J: TRBJ2-5; D: NA; V: TRBV18; CDR3: CASSPRPAETQYF; DNA: TGTGCCAGCTCACCCCGGCCAGCAGAGACCCAGTACTTC
length: 15; J: TRBJ1-1; D: NA; V: TRBV6-5; CDR3: CASSWARQMRTEAFF; DNA: TGTGCCAGCAGTTGGGCGCGACAGATGAGGACTGAAGCTTTCTTT
length: 16; J: TRBJ2-2; D: NA; V: TRBV4-1; CDR3: CASSQAWQGDTGELFF; DNA: TGCGCCAGCAGCCAAGCCTGGCAGGGTGACACCGGGGAGCTGTTTTTT